A selection of T cell receptor beta chains follows, all from one sample in a study of OX40 agonist ivuxolimab in advanced cancers. Here immunoSEQ multiplex PCR was the method, and the copy in TCRdb shows in-frame clones only, minus some. The table lists 40,000 or so clones, around 73% of them singletons. Sequenced material: CD4+ or CD8+ T cells sorted from blood, taken in a trial of the OX40 agonist ivuxolimab. These receptors came from an adult with an advanced solid tumor such as melanoma, head and neck, liver or kidney cancer. The CDR3 runs from the conserved cysteine through the conserved F or W. The D gene is left open where the match is weak. Where a row states a size, it is once, few, many or the class of an expanded clone; other rows omit it.

V gene,CDR3 length,D gene,J gene,clone size,CDR3 DNA,CDR3 protein
TRBV7-2,17,TRBD2,TRBJ2-7,-,TGTGCCAGCAGCTTTCTAGCGGGAGGGGGAAGATCCTACGAGCAGTACTTC,CASSFLAGGGRSYEQYF
TRBV2,16,-,TRBJ1-5,-,TGTGCCAGCAGGCCCACTATGGACACTAGCAATCAGCCCCAGCATTTT,CASRPTMDTSNQPQHF
TRBV28,12,-,TRBJ1-2,few,TGTGCCAGCAGTTTAGAAGGGAAAGGCTACACCTTC,CASSLEGKGYTF
TRBV4-3,16,TRBD2,TRBJ2-3,-,TGCGCCAGCAGCCAAGGGACTAGCGGGAAGGGAGATACGCAGTATTTT,CASSQGTSGKGDTQYF
TRBV18,16,TRBD1,TRBJ1-2,-,TGTGCCAGCTCACCCCCGGAGCCCGACAGGGCTCATGGCTACACCTTC,CASSPPEPDRAHGYTF
TRBV7-9,13,-,TRBJ2-7,-,TGTGCCAGCAGCTTATCGGGTTCGCGCGAGCAGTACTTC,CASSLSGSREQYF
TRBV5-1,14,-,TRBJ1-1,-,TGCGCCAGCAGCCGACGGCCGGGCGGAGCTGAAGCTTTCTTT,CASSRRPGGAEAFF
TRBV7-6,13,-,TRBJ2-7,-,TGTGCCAGCAGCTTGAGGGCAGGGGATGAGCAGTACTTC,CASSLRAGDEQYF
TRBV30,15,TRBD1,TRBJ1-1,-,TGTGCCTGGAGTGCCCAGGGACAGGGTAAGGTTGCAGCTTTCTTT,CAWSAQGQGKVAAFF
TRBV28,12,-,TRBJ2-7,-,TGTGCCAGCAGCGTCACAGGGAACGAGCAGTACTTC,CASSVTGNEQYF
TRBV11-3,14,-,TRBJ2-3,-,TGTGCCAGCAGCTCCGGGTCTTTCACAGATACGCAGTATTTT,CASSSGSFTDTQYF
TRBV9,14,-,TRBJ2-7,-,TGTGCCAGCAGCGTAGGGGCGTCCCTATACGAGCAGTACTTC,CASSVGASLYEQYF
TRBV7-9,15,TRBD1,TRBJ1-1,-,TGTGCCAGCAGCTCCGGACAGGGGCGAAACACTGAAGCTTTCTTT,CASSSGQGRNTEAFF
TRBV6-6,15,TRBD1,TRBJ1-3,-,TGTGCCAGCAGCCGACAGGGAAGCTCTGGAAACACCATATATTTT,CASSRQGSSGNTIYF
TRBV19,17,TRBD1,TRBJ1-1,-,TGTGCCAGTAGTATAACGAACAGGGGCGTAGTAAACACTGAAGCTTTCTTT,CASSITNRGVVNTEAFF
TRBV4-1,16,TRBD2,TRBJ2-1,-,TGCGCCAGCAGCCAAGGAGTGACTAGCGGGAACGATGAGCAGTTCTTC,CASSQGVTSGNDEQFF
TRBV27,15,-,TRBJ2-2,-,TGTGCCAGCAGTTTAGCGGGGGCGAGCACCGGGGAGCTGTTTTTT,CASSLAGASTGELFF
TRBV7-9,13,-,TRBJ1-2,few,TGTGCCAGCAGCCTCGGTGAGCTTTATGGCTACACCTTC,CASSLGELYGYTF
TRBV15,15,TRBD2,TRBJ2-7,-,TGTGCCACCAGCAGGACTAGCGGGGGCTCCTACGAGCAGTACTTC,CATSRTSGGSYEQYF
TRBV7-9,14,-,TRBJ2-5,-,TGTGCCAGCAGCGACAGCGGAGGTCTTGGGACCCAGTACTTC,CASSDSGGLGTQYF
TRBV6-1,17,TRBD1,TRBJ1-5,-,TGTGCCAGCAGTGAAGCGCTTCTCAAGGGGGCAGGGCAGCCCCAGCATTTT,CASSEALLKGAGQPQHF
TRBV5-1,11,-,TRBJ2-1,-,TGCGCCAGCAATAGCGACGATGAGCAGTTCTTC,CASNSDDEQFF
TRBV11-3,16,TRBD2,TRBJ2-1,-,TGTGCCAGCAGCCTAACCGGGACTAGCGGGAGTAATGAGCAGTTCTTC,CASSLTGTSGSNEQFF
TRBV14,12,-,TRBJ1-2,-,TGTGCCAGCAGCCAAGATCGGCGGGGCTACACCTTC,CASSQDRRGYTF
TRBV4-3,19,-,TRBJ2-4,few,TGCGCCAGCAGCCAAGATTGGCCCGCCGGGCAGCTAGTCAAAAACATTCAGTACTTC,CASSQDWPAGQLVKNIQYF
TRBV7-2,18,TRBD2,TRBJ2-3,-,TGTGCCAGCAGCCCTATGACTAGCGGGGGTTCTAACACAGATACGCAGTATTTT,CASSPMTSGGSNTDTQYF
TRBV19,16,TRBD2,TRBJ2-3,few,TGTGCCAGTAGTAGTCTTGCGGGGGGCTTGGCAGATACGCAGTATTTT,CASSSLAGGLADTQYF
TRBV9,14,-,TRBJ2-3,-,TGTGCCAGCAGCACACCTCGGGTCCCAGATACGCAGTATTTT,CASSTPRVPDTQYF
TRBV9,18,-,TRBJ2-1,-,TGTGCCAGTAGCCCCCTGCTGTCGGGGGAGAGCTCCTACAATGAGCAGTTCTTC,CASSPLLSGESSYNEQFF
TRBV7-9,13,-,TRBJ2-7,-,TGTGCCAGCAGCCCCCCCGTCCCCTACGAGCAGTACTTC,CASSPPVPYEQYF
TRBV6-6,14,-,TRBJ1-1,-,TGTGCCAGCAGTTACGGGACGGAGAACACTGAAGCTTTCTTT,CASSYGTENTEAFF
TRBV5-1,14,-,TRBJ1-1,-,TGCGCCAGCAGAGCCATGGTCGAGGACACTGAAGCTTTCTTT,CASRAMVEDTEAFF
TRBV7-6,13,-,TRBJ2-7,-,TGTGCCAGCAGCTTTGCAGGCTCCTACGAGCAGTACTTC,CASSFAGSYEQYF
TRBV29-1,14,TRBD2,TRBJ2-7,-,TGCAGCGTTCCCCGGCGGGGGGGCCTCTACGAGCAGTACTTC,CSVPRRGGLYEQYF
TRBV7-9,15,-,TRBJ1-2,-,TGTGCCAGCAGCCCCACCTCCGGGACCCCAGGAGGCTACACCTTC,CASSPTSGTPGGYTF
TRBV18,16,-,TRBJ2-5,-,TGTGCCAGCTCACCCCTGGGAGGGGGCTTCGGAGAGACCCAGTACTTC,CASSPLGGGFGETQYF
TRBV12-5,19,TRBD1,TRBJ1-1,once,TGTGCTAGTGGTTTGGTTGGACAGGAAGGGGTTGCTAAGGACACTGAAGCTTTCTTT,CASGLVGQEGVAKDTEAFF
TRBV7-9,15,TRBD2,TRBJ2-1,-,TGTGCCAGCAGCCAGGTGGGGGGGATTTACAATGAGCAGTTCTTC,CASSQVGGIYNEQFF
TRBV5-5,15,-,TRBJ1-2,-,TGTGCCAGCAGCTTTAACTTCATCGGGCAGGATGGCTACACCTTC,CASSFNFIGQDGYTF
TRBV19,17,TRBD2,TRBJ2-1,-,TGTGCCAGTAGTAGTAGGTTCGTAGACGGCGGGGGAGTTTGGCAGTTCTTC,CASSSRFVDGGGVWQFF
TRBV7-2,14,-,TRBJ2-3,-,TGTGCCAGCAGCCCCACGGGTCGCACAGATACGCAGTATTTT,CASSPTGRTDTQYF
TRBV11-2,15,TRBD2,TRBJ2-1,-,TGTGCCAGCAGCCTCGTGATACGGGAGGACAATGAGCAGTTCTTC,CASSLVIREDNEQFF
TRBV19,17,TRBD1,TRBJ2-1,once,TGTGCCAGTAGTATCCGCCGGGACAGGGGGGTGGTCAATGAGCAGTTCTTC,CASSIRRDRGVVNEQFF
TRBV19,16,TRBD1,TRBJ1-3,-,TGTGCCAGTAGTACCGAACAGGGGGTTGGTGGAAACACCATATATTTT,CASSTEQGVGGNTIYF
TRBV19,13,-,TRBJ2-2,few,TGTGCCAGTAGTATCCCAGGCATCGGGGAGCTGTTTTTT,CASSIPGIGELFF
TRBV6-5,12,TRBD1,TRBJ2-7,-,TGTGCCAGCAGGACGACAGGGGGCGAGCAGTACTTC,CASRTTGGEQYF
TRBV28,15,TRBD1,TRBJ2-7,-,TGTGCCAGCAGTTTAATTGACAGGGGTGCGGCCGAGCAGTACTTC,CASSLIDRGAAEQYF
TRBV19,13,TRBD1,TRBJ2-3,-,TGTGCCAGTATCGGACAGGGCGCAGATACGCAGTATTTT,CASIGQGADTQYF